The TCR beta chain under discussion was sequenced for a study of T cells in Graves' hyperthyroidism and ophthalmopathy. The ends were cut back, 7 bases at V and 2 bases at J, with 11 bases in the middle. Germline CDR1 reads MNHNS; CDR2 reads SASEGT. The CDR3 has 13 residues. Study-wide results and caveats: Clonotypes that were expanded in thyroid above 0.001 mostly appeared in blood too.

Uncontrolled infection, other autoimmune disease, pregnancy and lactation each barred patients from inclusion. Diagnosing involved the use of clinical symptoms, serum thyroxine and TRAb, thyroid ultrasound and orbital computed tomography. This sample holds PBMCs from about 9.3 ml fresh peripheral blood. This clonotype was recorded many times. What it binds is not known. RNA transcripts served as the template for amplifying TCR beta CDR3 regions. The HTBI set primed first-round TCR CDR3 RT-PCR. MiXCR, applied by TCRdb to the multiplex PCR reads, yields one record per CDR3 protein. The sample yields around 300,000 distinct CDR3 sequences, roughly an eighth seen once.

This TCR came from a woman aged 40 to 50 with Graves' hyperthyroidism. Sequencing was performed on blood. The rearrangement joins TRBV6-1 to TRBJ1-1, with D perhaps TRBD1 (5 bases). The CDR3 is CASKGTLNTEAFF. The CDR3 nucleotides are TGTGCCAGCAAGGGGACCCTTAACACTGAAGCTTTCTTT.